The present entry profiles one TCR beta chain with its context. The antigen remains undetermined. These data come from a study of CD4 T cells in relation to SARS-CoV-2 and coronaviruses. Study-wide background: Shared crossreactive spike epitopes were mapped to their HLA restriction.

The CDR3 has 15 amino acids. J lost 2 bases, V lost 7 bases, and 6 bases had no gene match. Germline V CDR1 and CDR2: LNHDA, SQIVND (reference sequence). Unexposed donor CD4+ T cells date from 2011-2018, before the COVID-19 pandemic. Study observations and caveats: Culture-expanded clones reflect memory recall rather than primary priming during culture.

Sequenced by immunoSEQ multiplex PCR; TCRdb stores in-frame clones only, minus some. Here the sample spans roughly 57,000 clones, 86% being singletons. The J gene is TRBJ2-3, the V gene TRBV19; 10 bases align to TRBD2. Sequencing was carried out using memory CD4+ T cells from PBMCs. The receptor's source is a human donor in good health. The CDR3 protein is CASMISGRYTDTQYF. CDR3 DNA sequence: TGTGCCAGTATGATTAGCGGGAGGTACACAGATACGCAGTATTTT.